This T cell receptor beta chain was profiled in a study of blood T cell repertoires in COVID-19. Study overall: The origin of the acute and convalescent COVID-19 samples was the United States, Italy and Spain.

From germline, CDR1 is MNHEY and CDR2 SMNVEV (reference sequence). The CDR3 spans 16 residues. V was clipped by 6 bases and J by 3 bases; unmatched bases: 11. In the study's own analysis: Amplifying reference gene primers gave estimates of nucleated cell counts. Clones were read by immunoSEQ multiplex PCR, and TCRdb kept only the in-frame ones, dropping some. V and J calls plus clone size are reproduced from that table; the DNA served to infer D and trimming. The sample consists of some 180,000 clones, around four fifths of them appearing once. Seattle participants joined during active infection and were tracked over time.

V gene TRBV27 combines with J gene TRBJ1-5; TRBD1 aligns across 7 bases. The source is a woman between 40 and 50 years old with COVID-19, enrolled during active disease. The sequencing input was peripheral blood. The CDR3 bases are TGTGCCAGCAGGTTTACCTGGGGACAGCTCAATCAGCCCCAGCATTTT. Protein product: CASRFTWGQLNQPQHF.